The TCR beta chain under discussion was sequenced for a study of blood T cell repertoires in COVID-19. Overall study: Spain, Italy and the United States supplied samples that represented acute and convalescent COVID-19. In each case, the material was cDNA or gDNA derived from T cells, B-cell-depleted T cells, or PBMCs.

In the study's own analysis: The authors estimated nucleated cell counts from reference gene primer amplification. Only in-frame clones appear in the TCRdb table, and some are missing; sequencing was by immunoSEQ multiplex PCR. V, J and clone size were drawn from that table, and D and trimming were deduced from the DNA. The sample has 250,000 to 350,000 clones; around 82% are singletons. V lost 3 bases and J 2 bases, leaving 16 bases between the germline ends. The V gene's germline CDR1 is SGHRS and CDR2 YFSETQ. The CDR3 has 16 amino acids. Sequenced material: peripheral blood. This TCR was sampled from a human donor with COVID-19, enrolled during active disease. The donor label of this sample is uncertain. The chain recombines TRBV5-1 with TRBJ2-3; D perhaps matches TRBD2 (5 bases). This chain's CDR3 is CASSYGLQLFTDTQYF. The DNA of the CDR3 is TGCGCCAGCAGCTATGGACTGCAACTCTTCACAGATACGCAGTATTTT.